The 2 T cell receptor beta chains reported below all come from one sample, sequenced in a study of blood T cell repertoires in COVID-19. Sequencing used immunoSEQ multiplex PCR; TCRdb keeps in-frame clones, though not all of them. The table records roughly 57,000 clones, roughly 80% of them present only once. The material sequenced was peripheral blood. Receptors were obtained from a woman in her seventies with acute or convalescent COVID-19.

V and J are TRBV19 and TRBJ2-3, with D possibly TRBD2 on 6 matching bases. In germline, CDR1 is LNHDA, CDR2 SQIVND (reference sequence). V was shortened by 7 bases and J by 1 base, with 18 bases between the two germline ends. The CDR3 has 16 residues. The CDR3 nucleotides read TGTGCCAGTAACGAGGGAGGAGGAGCTGGCACAGATACGCAGTATTTT. Its protein product is CASNEGGGAGTDTQYF.

The V gene is TRBV5-5, the J gene TRBJ1-1; possible D gene TRBD1, 5 bases. V lost 0 bases and J 6 bases, leaving 24 bases between the germline ends. Germline values: CDR1 SGHKS, CDR2 YYEKEE (reference sequence). This CDR3 contains 18 residues. Here the CDR3 reads CASSLAGAGRRLAPEAFF. CDR3 coding DNA: TGTGCCAGCAGCTTGGCCGGGGCGGGGAGGAGGTTGGCGCCTGAAGCTTTCTTT.